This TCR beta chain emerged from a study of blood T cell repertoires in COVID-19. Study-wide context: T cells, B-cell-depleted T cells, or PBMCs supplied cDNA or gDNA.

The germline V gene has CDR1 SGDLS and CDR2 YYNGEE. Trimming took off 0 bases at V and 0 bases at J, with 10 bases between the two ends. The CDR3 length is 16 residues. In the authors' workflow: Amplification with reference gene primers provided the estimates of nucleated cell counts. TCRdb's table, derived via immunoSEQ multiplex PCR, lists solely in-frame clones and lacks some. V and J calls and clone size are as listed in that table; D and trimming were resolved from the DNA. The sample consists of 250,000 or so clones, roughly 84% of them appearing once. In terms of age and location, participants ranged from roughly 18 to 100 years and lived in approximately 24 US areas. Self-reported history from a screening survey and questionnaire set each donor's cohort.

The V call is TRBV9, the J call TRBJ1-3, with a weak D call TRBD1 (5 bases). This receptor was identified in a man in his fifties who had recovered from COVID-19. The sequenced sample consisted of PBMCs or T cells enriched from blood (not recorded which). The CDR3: CASSVGWGDSGNTIYF. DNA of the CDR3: TGTGCCAGCAGCGTAGGGTGGGGGGACTCTGGAAACACCATATATTTT.